Below, 9 T cell receptor beta chains from the same sample are listed, as sequenced in a study of CD8 T cells in Susac syndrome. With random hexamers, roughly 0.45 to 1 ug RNA was reverse transcribed. A single record per CDR3 protein comes from TCRdb applying MiXCR to the immunoSEQ multiplex PCR reads. The sample contains 330,000 or so distinct CDR3 sequences, 89% of which appear only once. The sample consisted of CD8+ T cells from PBMCs. Receptor source: a human donor with multiple sclerosis.

This chain connects TRBV9 to TRBJ1-2, with D perhaps TRBD1 (5 bases). Germline CDR1 reads SGDLS; CDR2 reads YYNGEE. The germline V and J ends were trimmed by 7 bases and 4 bases, with 23 bases remaining between them. The CDR3 contains 16 residues. CDR3 coding DNA: TGTGCCAGCTCCCCAAGTGGATCCGGGACGGCCTATGGCTACACCTTC. Translation gives CASSPSGSGTAYGYTF. Filled out from reference TRBV9 and TRBJ1-2, the complete variable domain reads DSGVTQTPKHLITATGQRVTLRCSPRSGDLSVYWYQQSLDQGLQFLIQYYNGEERAKGNILERFSAQQFPDLHSELNLSSLELGDSALYFCASSPSGSGTAYGYTFGSGTRLTVV.

CDR3 region: CASSPTGSGANVLTF. CDR3 nucleotides: TGTGCCAGCAGCCCGACAGGCTCTGGGGCCAACGTCCTGACTTTC. This sequence joins TRBV28 and TRBJ2-6; TRBD1 is a possible D gene (6 bases). Trimming removed 6 bases from V and 0 bases from J, with 9 bases in between. The germline V gene has CDR1 MDHEN and CDR2 SYDVKM. The CDR3 contains 15 residues.

This clonotype was counted between two and nine times. The CDR3 protein is CASRWGYEQYF. CDR3 DNA: TGTGCCAGCAGATGGGGGTACGAGCAGTACTTC. This chain uses TRBV6-2 or TRBV6-3 with TRBJ2-7, with D possibly called TRBD1 or TRBD2 (5 bases each). CDR3 length equals 11 residues. Germline lookup yields CDR1 MNHEY and CDR2 SVGEGT. V was clipped by 6 bases and J by 4 bases, with 7 bases between them.

This clonotype has only one observation. The rearrangement links TRBV2 to TRBJ1-5; TRBD1 agrees at 7 bases. This CDR3 region has 19 residues. V trimming: 0 bases; J trimming: 2 bases; junction bases outside the gene matches: 13. Germline assignment: CDR1 SNHLY and CDR2 FYNNEI. As DNA, the CDR3 is TGTGCCAGCAGTGAAGCGGGAGCCGGGACAGTACGGGGCAATCAGCCCCAGCATTTT. This sequence encodes CASSEAGAGTVRGNQPQHF.

The chain combines TRBV7-9 with TRBJ1-2; D gene unclear. Looked up from germline, CDR1 is SEHNR and CDR2 is FQNEAQ (reference sequence). The CDR3 sequence is 13 residues long. The V end was cut by 1 base, the J end by 8 bases, with 11 bases between. CDR3 region: CASSLESLWGYTF. The CDR3 DNA is TGTGCCAGCAGCTTAGAGTCGTTGTGGGGCTACACCTTC.

The CDR3: CASSLGTLNQPQHF. The DNA of the CDR3 is TGTGCCAGCAGCCTCGGGACACTCAATCAGCCCCAGCATTTT. The J gene is TRBJ1-5, the V gene TRBV7-9; D is perhaps TRBD1 (6 bases). The CDR3 covers 14 residues. Germline V gene lookup returns CDR1 SEHNR and CDR2 FQNEAQ (reference sequence). Trimming stripped 5 bases from V and 3 bases from J, with 11 bases between.

This chain joins TRBV28 and TRBJ1-5, with TRBD1 matching over 8 bases. Looked up from germline, CDR1 is MDHEN and CDR2 is SYDVKM. The CDR3 runs 15 residues. V lost 10 bases and J lost 3; bases outside the gene matches: 11. CDR3 protein: CATQLGTGHNQPQHF. The DNA of the CDR3 is TGTGCCACCCAGTTAGGGACAGGCCACAATCAGCCCCAGCATTTT.

The chain couples TRBV20-1 to TRBJ2-7; D might be TRBD2 (5 bases). This CDR3 region has 12 residues. Germline V gene sequence: CDR1 DFQATT, CDR2 SNEGSKA (reference sequence). The V gene lost 3 bases and the J gene lost 3 bases, with 9 bases spanning the gap. CDR3 sequence: CSARGVNYEQYF. In nucleotides, the CDR3 is TGCAGTGCTAGGGGAGTAAACTACGAGCAGTACTTC.

The chain links TRBV3-1 to TRBJ2-5; TRBD1 is a possible D gene (6 bases). Trimming removed 5 bases at V and 4 bases at J, with 11 bases between. Germline CDR1 and CDR2: LGHDT and YNNKEL (reference sequence). This CDR3 spans 13 amino acids. In DNA, the CDR3 is TGTGCCAGCAGCTCCCTCAGGGGAGAGACCCAGTACTTC. Translation: CASSSLRGETQYF.